This T cell receptor (beta chain) originates from a study of T cell responses to AZD1222 COVID-19 vaccine. Comments on this clone: Its antigen remains unidentified.

The CDR3 has 13 residues. J was trimmed by 5 bases and V by 4 bases; bases with no gene match: 4. The V gene's germline CDR1 is LNHDA and CDR2 SQIVND (reference sequence). Sequencing was performed with immunoSEQ multiplex PCR; in TCRdb, only in-frame clones are kept and a portion is missing. The sample has about 140,000 clones; 88% are singletons. Some second doses came at about 4 weeks and others at about 12 weeks; these were pooled. Findings and limits, study-wide: Targeting of unmutated variant regions was reportedly seen in nearly half of spike-specific TCRs.

The V and J genes are TRBV19 and TRBJ2-5, with 7 positions matching TRBD1. The receptor was isolated from an adult who received the AZD1222 COVID-19 vaccine. Source: peripheral blood, taken 28 days after the second AZD1222 dose. CDR3 sequence (DNA): TGTGCCAGTAGTACGACAGGGTACGAGACCCAGTACTTC. This encodes CASSTTGYETQYF. The full variable domain, rest sourced from reference TRBV19 and TRBJ2-5, is DGGITQSPKYLFRKEGQNVTLSCEQNLNHDAMYWYRQDPGQGLRLIYYSQIVNDFQKGDIAEGYSVSREKKESFPLTVTSAQKNPTAFYLCASSTTGYETQYFGPGTRLLVL.